This T cell receptor beta chain was observed in a study of T cell changes during pregnancy in multiple sclerosis. The assay was immunoSEQ multiplex PCR, and TCRdb's table has in-frame clones only and misses some. Here the sample spans about 130,000 clones, roughly 97% being singletons. The source of this sequence is a female donor with multiple sclerosis, enrolled in a pregnancy study. The specimen comprised peripheral blood, sampled after pregnancy.

CDR3 amino acids: CASSGGRIGLEEQYF. CDR3 DNA: TGTGCCAGCAGCGGAGGTCGCATCGGGCTGGAGGAGCAGTACTTC. This chain joins TRBV7-8 and TRBJ2-7; D is possibly TRBD2 (5 bases). Germline assignment: CDR1 SGHVS and CDR2 FQNEAQ. This CDR3 region has 15 residues. Trimming removed 5 bases at V and 7 bases at J, with 21 bases between.